A selection of T cell receptor beta chains follows, all from one sample in a study of PD-1 blockade in classical Hodgkin lymphoma. TCRdb's copy holds only in-frame clones and misses some; the assay was immunoSEQ multiplex PCR. The sample has approximately 46,000 clones, 73% seen once. The source was peripheral blood mononuclear cells (PBMCs), collected at baseline. These receptors came from a human donor with classical Hodgkin lymphoma. The CDR3 runs from the conserved cysteine through the conserved F or W. The D gene is left open where the match is weak. Part of the rows lack a size; the others show once, few, many or a class for expanded clones.

v_gene	abundance	j_gene	d_gene	CDR3aa	CDR3nt
TRBV11-3	few	TRBJ2-7	-	CASSAGLTYEQYF	TGTGCCAGCAGCGCAGGGTTAACCTACGAGCAGTACTTC
TRBV5-6	once	TRBJ1-1	TRBD1	CASSPGQGGTEAFF	TGTGCCAGCAGTCCGGGACAGGGAGGAACTGAAGCTTTCTTT
TRBV5-1	-	TRBJ1-3	-	CASSLAGRNTIYF	TGCGCCAGCAGTCTGGCAGGACGGAACACCATATATTTT
TRBV5-1	once	TRBJ1-2	TRBD1	CASSLWGTAPNYGYTF	TGCGCCAGCAGCTTGTGGGGGACAGCTCCTAACTATGGCTACACCTTC
TRBV5-5	few	TRBJ2-2	-	CASSLRHSNTGELFF	TGTGCCAGCAGCTTGAGACATTCGAACACCGGGGAGCTGTTTTTT
TRBV19	-	TRBJ2-7	TRBD1	CATSDRASYEQYF	TGTGCCACCTCGGACAGGGCCTCCTACGAGCAGTACTTC
TRBV7-8	-	TRBJ1-1	-	CASRAGAGTPNTEAFF	TGTGCCAGCAGGGCTGGGGCCGGGACACCGAACACTGAAGCTTTCTTT
TRBV30	-	TRBJ2-1	-	CAAKKVDFRGNEQFF	TGTGCCGCGAAGAAAGTGGACTTCCGGGGCAATGAGCAGTTCTTC
TRBV19	-	TRBJ1-1	TRBD1	CASSPGQGILEAFF	TGTGCCAGTTCTCCGGGACAGGGTATTCTGGAAGCTTTCTTT
TRBV14	-	TRBJ1-2	-	CASSPYAVDPHGYTF	TGTGCCAGCAGCCCCTACGCGGTCGATCCTCATGGCTACACCTTC
TRBV6-1	-	TRBJ1-6	-	CASSEQTVYNSPLHF	TGTGCCAGCAGTGAACAGACAGTCTATAATTCACCCCTCCACTTT
TRBV6-5	-	TRBJ2-7	-	CASSKTGLTYYEQYF	TGTGCCAGCAGTAAAACAGGGTTAACCTACTACGAGCAGTACTTC
TRBV29-1	-	TRBJ1-2	TRBD1	CSVEGEGAEGYTF	TGCAGCGTTGAAGGGGAGGGGGCGGAGGGCTACACCTTC
TRBV2	few	TRBJ2-2	-	CASSDVPTGELFF	TGTGCCAGCAGTGATGTACCCACCGGGGAGCTGTTTTTT
TRBV25-1	-	TRBJ2-1	-	CASSLRQPSYNEQFF	TGTGCCAGCAGCCTTCGTCAGCCGTCCTACAATGAGCAGTTCTTC
TRBV11-3	-	TRBJ2-1	-	CASSPESTEGADEQFF	TGTGCCAGCAGCCCCGAGTCGACGGAGGGGGCGGATGAGCAGTTCTTC
TRBV11-2	-	TRBJ2-3	-	CASSSLTDTQYF	TGTGCCAGCAGCTCCCTCACAGATACGCAGTATTTT
TRBV4-2	-	TRBJ2-7	-	CASSQGVTASYEQYF	TGTGCCAGCAGCCAAGGGGTAACTGCGAGCTACGAGCAGTACTTC
TRBV6-6	-	TRBJ2-7	-	CASSPEGYEQYF	TGTGCCAGCAGTCCGGAGGGGTACGAGCAGTACTTC
TRBV18	-	TRBJ2-5	TRBD1	CASSPPGQGVRETQYF	TGTGCCAGCTCACCACCGGGGCAGGGGGTTAGAGAGACCCAGTACTTC
TRBV12-2	once	TRBJ1-1	-	CASRFLWVGAFF	TGTGCAAGTCGCTTTTTGTGGGTAGGAGCTTTCTTT
TRBV19	-	TRBJ2-1	-	CASSQDTEYNEQFF	TGTGCCAGTAGTCAGGATACAGAATACAATGAGCAGTTCTTC
TRBV5-6	-	TRBJ2-2	TRBD2	CASIPSGSRTGELFF	TGTGCCAGCATACCTAGCGGGAGCCGGACCGGGGAGCTGTTTTTT
TRBV4-1	-	TRBJ1-1	TRBD1	CASSPSLGTENTEAFF	TGCGCCAGCAGCCCAAGCCTCGGGACAGAGAACACTGAAGCTTTCTTT
TRBV18	-	TRBJ2-5	-	CASSPPETGEGETQYF	TGTGCCAGCTCACCACCGGAGACAGGGGAGGGAGAGACCCAGTACTTC
TRBV7-2	-	TRBJ1-2	-	CASSRWETTNYGYTF	TGTGCCAGCAGCCGATGGGAAACGACTAACTATGGCTACACCTTC
TRBV28	-	TRBJ1-2	-	CASIEGGQGRGYTF	TGTGCCAGCATCGAAGGAGGACAAGGGAGAGGCTACACCTTC
TRBV29-1	-	TRBJ1-5	-	CSVAQGERQPQHF	TGCAGCGTTGCTCAGGGAGAGAGACAGCCCCAGCATTTT